The source of this T cell receptor beta chain is a study of T-cell memory formation after mild COVID-19. The wider study: TCR clusters were mostly confined to one donor each.

The CDR3 spans 14 residues. V gave up 7 bases and J gave up 5 bases, with 13 bases separating them. Germline CDR1 reads SGHRS; CDR2 reads YFSETQ. One entry per CDR3 protein, called by TCRdb with MiXCR from the 5' RACE reads. The table has around 130,000 distinct CDR3 sequences, roughly 6.2% seen once. Sequencing was done on a sample of PBMCs or a T cell subset sorted from them (not recorded which). The TCR was taken from an adult woman who had mild COVID-19 (a few samples of this study predate the infection). Cell type and time point are not known. This chain connects TRBV5-1 to TRBJ1-6; possibly TRBD1 for D (5 bases). CDR3 DNA: TGCGCCAGCGGGATGACAGCCAATAATTCACCCCTCCACTTT. Protein product: CASGMTANNSPLHF.